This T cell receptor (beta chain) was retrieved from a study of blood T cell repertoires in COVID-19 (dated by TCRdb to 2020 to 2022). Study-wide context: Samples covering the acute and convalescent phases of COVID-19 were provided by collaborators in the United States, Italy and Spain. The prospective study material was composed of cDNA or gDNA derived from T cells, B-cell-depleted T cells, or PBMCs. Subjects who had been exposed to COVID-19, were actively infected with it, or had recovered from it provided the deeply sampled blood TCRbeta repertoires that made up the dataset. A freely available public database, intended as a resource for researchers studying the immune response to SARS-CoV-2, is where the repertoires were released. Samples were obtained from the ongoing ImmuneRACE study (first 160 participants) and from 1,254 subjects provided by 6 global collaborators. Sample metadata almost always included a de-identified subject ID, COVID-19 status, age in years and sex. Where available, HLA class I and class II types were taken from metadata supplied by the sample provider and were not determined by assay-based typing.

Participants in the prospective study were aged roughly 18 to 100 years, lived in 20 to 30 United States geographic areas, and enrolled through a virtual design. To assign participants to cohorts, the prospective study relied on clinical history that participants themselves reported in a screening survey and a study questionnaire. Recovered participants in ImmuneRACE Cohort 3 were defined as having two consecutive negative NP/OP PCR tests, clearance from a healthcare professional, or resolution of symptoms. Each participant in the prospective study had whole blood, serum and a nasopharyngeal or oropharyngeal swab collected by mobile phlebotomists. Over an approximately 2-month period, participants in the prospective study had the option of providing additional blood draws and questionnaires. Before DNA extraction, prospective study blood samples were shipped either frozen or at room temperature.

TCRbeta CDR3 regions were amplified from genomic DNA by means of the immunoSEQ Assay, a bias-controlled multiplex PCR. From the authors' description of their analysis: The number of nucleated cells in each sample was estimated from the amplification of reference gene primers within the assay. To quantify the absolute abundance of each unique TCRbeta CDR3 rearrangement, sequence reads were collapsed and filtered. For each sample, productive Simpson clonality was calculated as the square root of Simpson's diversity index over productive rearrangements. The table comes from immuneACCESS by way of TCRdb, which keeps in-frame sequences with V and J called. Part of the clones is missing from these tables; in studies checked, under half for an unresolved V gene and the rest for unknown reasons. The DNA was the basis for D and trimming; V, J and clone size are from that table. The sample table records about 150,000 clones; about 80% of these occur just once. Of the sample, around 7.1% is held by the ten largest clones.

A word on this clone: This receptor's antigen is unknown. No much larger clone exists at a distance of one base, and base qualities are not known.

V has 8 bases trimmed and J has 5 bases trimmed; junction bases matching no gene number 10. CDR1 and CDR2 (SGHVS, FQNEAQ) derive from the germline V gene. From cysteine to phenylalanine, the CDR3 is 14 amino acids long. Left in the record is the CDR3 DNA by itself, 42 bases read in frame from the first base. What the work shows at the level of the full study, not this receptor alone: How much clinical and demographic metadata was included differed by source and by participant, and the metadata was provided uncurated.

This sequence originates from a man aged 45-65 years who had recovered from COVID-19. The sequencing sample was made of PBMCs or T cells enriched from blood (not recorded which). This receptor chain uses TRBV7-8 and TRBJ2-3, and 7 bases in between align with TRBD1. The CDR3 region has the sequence CASFVRGPGDTQYF. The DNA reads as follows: TGTGCCAGCTTCGTTAGGGGGCCGGGAGATACGCAGTATTTT. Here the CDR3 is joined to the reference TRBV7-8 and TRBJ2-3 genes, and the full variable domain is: GAGVSQSPRYKVAKRGQDVALRCDPISGHVSLFWYQQALGQGPEFLTYFQNEAQLDKSGLPSDRFFAERPEGSVSTLKIQRTQQEDSAVYLCASFVRGPGDTQYFGPGTRLTVL.